These 15 T cell receptor beta chains were all obtained from the same sample, sequenced in a study of blood T cell repertoires in COVID-19. Some clones are missing from TCRdb's copy, which holds only in-frame ones; the method was immunoSEQ multiplex PCR. The sample records roughly 250,000 clones, 90% to 95% being singletons. Sequences were obtained from PBMCs or T cells enriched from blood (not recorded which). The source is a woman between 18 and 29 years old who had recovered from COVID-19.

This sequence joins TRBV2 and TRBJ2-1; D may be TRBD2 (6 bases). Germline V CDR1 and CDR2: SNHLY, FYNNEI. V lost 11 bases and J 1 base, leaving 15 bases between the germline ends. CDR3 size: 14 residues. CDR3 residues: CASRGRGSYNEQFF. The CDR3 DNA follows: TGTGCCTCTCGAGGGCGGGGTTCCTACAATGAGCAGTTCTTC.

The chain has TRBV6-1 and TRBJ2-7; possible D gene TRBD1, 6 bases. CDR1 is MNHNS, CDR2 SASEGT, per germline. Trimming pared 0 bases from V and 1 base from J, leaving 10 bases between. This CDR3 comprises 15 residues. CDR3 bases: TGTGCCAGCAGTGAAGCGCGAGGGGGATCCTACGAGCAGTACTTC. Its protein is CASSEARGGSYEQYF.

This clone showed up just once. J is TRBJ1-1 and V is TRBV18; D unclear. The germline gives CDR1 KGHSH, CDR2 LQKENI. There are 14 residues in the CDR3. Trimming shortened V by 4 bases and J by 4 bases, and 13 bases separated the two germline ends. CDR3 sequence (DNA): TGTGCCAGCTCACTTGTCCCCGAGCCCACTGAAGCTTTCTTT. It yields the protein CASSLVPEPTEAFF.

The CDR3 coding sequence is TGTGCCAGCAGCGTAGGTGAGGGTGGCACCGGGGAGCTGTTTTTT. Its translation: CASSVGEGGTGELFF. This chain joins TRBV9 and TRBJ2-2; a possible D gene is TRBD2 (5 bases). The CDR3 contains 15 residues. V was shortened by 0 bases and J by 4 bases, with 10 bases between the two germline ends. Germline V CDR1 and CDR2: SGDLS, YYNGEE.

This clone was counted a few times. This rearrangement joins TRBV5-1 to TRBJ2-1, with 8 nucleotides matching TRBD1. The CDR3 is 15 amino acids. After removal of 0 bases from V and 6 bases from J, the junction contained 5 bases not matched to a gene. The germline V gene encodes CDR1 SGHRS and CDR2 YFSETQ. For the CDR3, the DNA is TGCGCCAGCAGCTTGGGAGGGACAGGTACCAATGAGCAGTTCTTC. The encoded protein is CASSLGGTGTNEQFF.

This chain connects TRBV19 to TRBJ1-3, with 9 bases aligning to TRBD1. The V and J ends lost 4 bases and 7 bases, in that order; junction bases with no gene match: 2. CDR1 is LNHDA, CDR2 SQIVND, per germline (reference sequence). The CDR3 covers 13 residues. CDR3 sequence (DNA): TGTGCCAGTAGTACCGACAGGGGGAACACCATATATTTT. This sequence encodes CASSTDRGNTIYF.

The gene calls are TRBV6-5 and TRBJ1-2; perhaps TRBD1 as D (6 bases). V lost 6 bases and J 0 bases, leaving 14 bases between the germline ends. Looked up from germline, CDR1 is MNHEY and CDR2 is SVGAGI. This CDR3 is built from 15 residues. The CDR3 nucleotides read TGTGCCAGCAGCCTTACAGGGAATACTAACTATGGCTACACCTTC. Residues: CASSLTGNTNYGYTF.

The V call is TRBV3-1 (or the pseudogene TRBV3-2), the J call TRBJ2-2; 10 bases are a match to TRBD1. In germline, CDR1 is LGHDT, CDR2 YNNKEL (reference sequence). The V and J ends lost 4 bases and 3 bases, in that order; junction bases with no gene match: 11. CDR3 length: 18 amino acids. The CDR3 here is CASSLRTGGIRDTGELFF. The DNA of the CDR3 is TGTGCCAGCAGCCTTAGGACAGGGGGGATTCGAGACACCGGGGAGCTGTTTTTT.

In its sample, this clone was seen once. The genes are TRBV14 and TRBJ2-1; 7 bases agree with TRBD2. V lost 5 bases, J lost 2 bases, and 6 bases stayed unmatched. The CDR3 totals 15 residues. CDR1 and CDR2 (germline): SGHDN, FVKESK. The CDR3: CASSLSGVAYNEQFF. The CDR3 bases are TGTGCCAGCAGCTTGAGCGGGGTGGCCTACAATGAGCAGTTCTTC.

The chain links TRBV3-1 (or the pseudogene TRBV3-2) to TRBJ1-2, with D unresolved. CDR3 length: 13 residues. V dropped 1 base and J dropped 7 bases, with 10 bases sitting between them. The germline CDR1 and CDR2 sequences are LGHDT and YNNKEL (reference sequence). The CDR3: CASSQGSRLGYTF. CDR3 bases: TGTGCCAGCAGCCAAGGCAGCAGGCTTGGCTACACCTTC.

In DNA, the CDR3 is TGTGCCAGCAGCTGGAACACAGGGGGTCTCACTGAAGCTTTCTTT. This codes for CASSWNTGGLTEAFF. The chain uses TRBV5-5 and TRBJ1-1; 8 bases are shared with TRBD1. The germline CDR1 and CDR2 sequences are SGHKS and YYEKEE (reference sequence). This CDR3 has 15 residues. With 3 bases clipped from V and 4 bases from J, the junction kept 8 bases outside the gene matches. Full variable domain (rest looked up from reference TRBV5-5 and TRBJ1-1): DAGVTQSPTHLIKTRGQQVTLRCSPISGHKSVSWYQQVLGQGPQFIFQYYEKEERGRGNFPDRFSARQFPNYSSELNVNALLLGDSALYLCASSWNTGGLTEAFFGQGTRLTVV.

The J gene is TRBJ1-5, the V gene TRBV27, with D possibly matching TRBD1 (6 bases). V was trimmed by 5 bases and J by 0 bases, leaving 11 bases between them. Germline CDR1 reads MNHEY; CDR2 reads SMNVEV (reference sequence). The CDR3 contains 15 residues. CDR3 DNA sequence: TGTGCCAGCAGTATCAACAGGGATAGCAATCAGCCCCAGCATTTT. Translated, it gives CASSINRDSNQPQHF.

This sequence joins TRBV10-3 and TRBJ1-2; weak D call: TRBD1 (5 bases). Trimming pared 7 bases from V and 7 bases from J, leaving 19 bases between. The CDR3 has 14 amino acids. The V gene's germline CDR1 is ENHRY and CDR2 SYGVKD. This chain's CDR3 is CAINYDRLIGGYTF. For the CDR3, the DNA is TGTGCCATCAACTATGACAGACTCATCGGTGGCTACACCTTC.

This sequence joins TRBV11-2 and TRBJ2-5, with no clear D. This CDR3 has 17 amino acids. Germline assignment: CDR1 SGHAT and CDR2 FQNNGV. V lost 7 bases and J 5 bases, leaving 26 bases between the germline ends. The CDR3 DNA sequence: TGTGCCAGCAACTTTGATCGGGTAAGTGCGTATGGGGAGACCCAGTACTTC. This codes for CASNFDRVSAYGETQYF.

The chain joins TRBV11-3 to TRBJ2-5; 9 nucleotides align to TRBD1. Germline V gives CDR1 SGHNT, CDR2 YENEEA. Trimming removed 5 bases from V and 4 bases from J; junction bases left unmatched: 5. CDR3 length equals 14 residues. CDR3 residues: CASSRTGDGETQYF. The CDR3 DNA reads TGTGCCAGCAGCCGGACAGGGGACGGAGAGACCCAGTACTTC.